This TCR beta chain was profiled in a study of early T cells in non-severe SARS-CoV-2 infection. Background on the study: The sequenced material was bulk RNA from unsorted whole blood, and its chains were unpaired.

As part of library construction, unique molecular identifiers were attached to individual cDNA molecules. TCRdb recomputed calls from the 5' RACE reads with MiXCR, one row per CDR3 protein. Among roughly 80,000 distinct CDR3 sequences listed, about 17% were seen once. This clonotype has just a few counts. The sample was whole blood. The TCR comes from an adult who was a healthcare worker with PCR-confirmed SARS-CoV-2 infection or an uninfected control (not recorded which).

CDR3 in amino acids: CASSPSPNQPQHF. The CDR3 region has the DNA TGTGCCAGCAGCCCTAGTCCCAATCAGCCCCAGCATTTT. The V call is TRBV7-8, the J call TRBJ1-5; D ambiguous. Germline V gives CDR1 SGHVS, CDR2 FQNEAQ. With 5 bases removed from V and 3 bases from J, the gap between germline ends came to 8 bases. This CDR3 region has 13 residues.